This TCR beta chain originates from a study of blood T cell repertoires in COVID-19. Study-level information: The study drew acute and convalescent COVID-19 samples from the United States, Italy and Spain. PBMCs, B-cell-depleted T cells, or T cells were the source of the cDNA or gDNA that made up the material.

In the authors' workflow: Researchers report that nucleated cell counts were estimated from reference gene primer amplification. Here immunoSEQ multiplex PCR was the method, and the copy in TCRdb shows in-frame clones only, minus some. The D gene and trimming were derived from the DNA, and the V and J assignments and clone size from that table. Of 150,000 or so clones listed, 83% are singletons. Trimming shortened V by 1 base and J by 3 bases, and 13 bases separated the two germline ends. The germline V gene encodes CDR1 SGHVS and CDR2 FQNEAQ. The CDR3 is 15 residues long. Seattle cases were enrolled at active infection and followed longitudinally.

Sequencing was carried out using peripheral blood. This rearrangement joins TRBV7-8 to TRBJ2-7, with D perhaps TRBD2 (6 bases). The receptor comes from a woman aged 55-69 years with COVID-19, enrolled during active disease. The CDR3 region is CASSLGVAALYEQYF. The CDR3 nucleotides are TGTGCCAGCAGCTTAGGGGTAGCGGCACTCTACGAGCAGTACTTC.